This entry concerns a single TCR beta chain. Antigen unknown. Amplification targeted TCR beta CDR3 regions from RNA transcripts. HTBI primers were the set used in a first-round RT-PCR of the TCR CDR3. In TCRdb, the multiplex PCR reads were re-called with MiXCR into one record per CDR3 protein. Of around 600,000 distinct CDR3 sequences in the sample, more than 15% were seen once. This record belongs to a study of T cells in Graves' hyperthyroidism and ophthalmopathy. Study observations and caveats: The model's output predicted ophthalmopathy at a median of 6.5 months prior to onset. Among clonotypes expanded in thyroid above 0.001, most were also found in blood.

Clinical Activity Scores of at least 3, NOSPECS grades of at least 4 and durations under 3 months characterized ophthalmopathy patients. Pregnant or lactating patients were excluded, as were those with uncontrolled infection or other autoimmune disease. From germline, CDR1 is MNHEY and CDR2 SVGEGT. Trimming cost V 2 bases and J 0 bases; bases outside gene matches: 5. The CDR3 loop spans 17 amino acids. The TCR comes from a woman aged 40 to 49 with Graves' ophthalmopathy. Sequencing was carried out using blood. The chain carries TRBV6-2 or TRBV6-3 and TRBJ2-3; 10 bases agree with TRBD2. CDR3: CASSYGLAGVSTDTQYF. For the CDR3, the DNA is TGTGCCAGCAGTTACGGCCTAGCGGGAGTTAGCACAGATACGCAGTATTTT.